This T cell receptor beta chain was sequenced during a study of blood T cells in healthy people across ages. Overall study findings and caveats: Investigators treated diversity estimates from one million T cells as underestimates. Among T cells, TCR beta diversity per million cells dropped roughly linearly as age rose.

Turning to this clonotype: Its matching antigen is unknown.

V lost 1 base to trimming and J lost 8 bases, with 11 bases between them. The CDR3 is 12 amino acids. The V gene's germline CDR1 is GTSNPN and CDR2 SVGIG (reference sequence). PCR was performed a second time for about 7 to 11 cycles using a sample-barcoded 5' primer and a J-beta primer mix. TCRdb called the 5' RACE reads again in MiXCR, with one record for every CDR3 protein. This sample carries some 710,000 distinct CDR3 sequences, about half of them seen once, and the ten largest clones take 18%. PBMCs numbering at least 6 million were isolated per sample. The TCR was taken from a man older than 75 in good health. The sample consisted of blood. The rearrangement joins TRBV30 to TRBJ1-2, with D perhaps matching TRBD1 (5 bases). DNA for the CDR3: TGTGCCTGGAGTGAGCCAGGGAGGGGCTACACCTTC. Its translation is CAWSEPGRGYTF.